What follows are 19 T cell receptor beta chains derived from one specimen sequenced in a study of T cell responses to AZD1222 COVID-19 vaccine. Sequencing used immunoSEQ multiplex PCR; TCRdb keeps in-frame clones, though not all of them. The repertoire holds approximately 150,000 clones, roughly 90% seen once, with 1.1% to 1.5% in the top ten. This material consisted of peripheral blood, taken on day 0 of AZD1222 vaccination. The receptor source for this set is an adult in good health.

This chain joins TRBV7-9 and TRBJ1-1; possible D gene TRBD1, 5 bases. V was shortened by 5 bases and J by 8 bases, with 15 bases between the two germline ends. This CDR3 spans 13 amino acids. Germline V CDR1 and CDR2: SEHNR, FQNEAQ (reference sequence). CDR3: CASSPRGGREAFF. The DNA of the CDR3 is TGTGCCAGCAGCCCTCGGGGCGGACGGGAAGCTTTCTTT.

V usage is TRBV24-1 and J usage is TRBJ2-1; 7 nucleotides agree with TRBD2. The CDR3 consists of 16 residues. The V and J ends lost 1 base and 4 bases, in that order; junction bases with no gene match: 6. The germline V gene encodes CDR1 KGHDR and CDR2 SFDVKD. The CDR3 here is CATSDFPRGGYNEQFF. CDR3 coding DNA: TGTGCCACCAGTGATTTCCCACGGGGAGGGTACAATGAGCAGTTCTTC.

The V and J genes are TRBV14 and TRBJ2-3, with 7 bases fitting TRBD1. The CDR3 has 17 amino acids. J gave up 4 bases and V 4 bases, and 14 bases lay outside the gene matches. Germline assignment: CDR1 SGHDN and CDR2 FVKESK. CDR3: CASSPDRASGLPDTQYF. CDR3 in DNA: TGTGCCAGCAGCCCCGACAGGGCCTCTGGCCTCCCAGATACGCAGTATTTT. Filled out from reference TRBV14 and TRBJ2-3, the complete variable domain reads EAGVTQFPSHSVIEKGQTVTLRCDPISGHDNLYWYRRVMGKEIKFLLHFVKESKQDESGMPNNRFLAERTGGTYSTLKVQPAELEDSGVYFCASSPDRASGLPDTQYFGPGTRLTVL.

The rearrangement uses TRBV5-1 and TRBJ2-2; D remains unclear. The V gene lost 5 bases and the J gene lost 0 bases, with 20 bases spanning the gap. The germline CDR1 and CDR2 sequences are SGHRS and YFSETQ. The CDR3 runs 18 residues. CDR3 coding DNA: TGCGCCAGCAGTTCCCCAAGGCTTACGTTCGCGAACACCGGGGAGCTGTTTTTT. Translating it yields CASSSPRLTFANTGELFF.

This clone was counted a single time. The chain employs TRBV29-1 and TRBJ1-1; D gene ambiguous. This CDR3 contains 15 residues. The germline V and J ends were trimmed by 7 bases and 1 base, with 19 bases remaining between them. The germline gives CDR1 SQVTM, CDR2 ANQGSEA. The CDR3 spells CSALVYGIGNTEAFF. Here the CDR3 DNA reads TGCAGCGCCCTCGTGTACGGGATAGGGAACACTGAAGCTTTCTTT.

The CDR3 loop reads CASSGGGNEQYF. CDR3 bases: TGTGCCAGCAGCGGGGGGGGCAACGAGCAGTACTTC. The chain joins TRBV11-2 to TRBJ2-7; a weak D match, TRBD2 (7 bases). Trimming left V 5 bases short and J 5 bases short, with 10 bases between. Germline-derived CDR1 and CDR2 are SGHAT and FQNNGV. CDR3 size: 12 residues.

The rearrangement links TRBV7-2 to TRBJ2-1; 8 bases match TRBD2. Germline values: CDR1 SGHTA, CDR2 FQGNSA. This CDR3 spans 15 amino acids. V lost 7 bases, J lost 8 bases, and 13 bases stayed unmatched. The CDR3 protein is CASNPPAGVRHEQFF. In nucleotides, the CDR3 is TGTGCCAGCAATCCGCCAGCGGGAGTAAGGCATGAGCAGTTCTTC.

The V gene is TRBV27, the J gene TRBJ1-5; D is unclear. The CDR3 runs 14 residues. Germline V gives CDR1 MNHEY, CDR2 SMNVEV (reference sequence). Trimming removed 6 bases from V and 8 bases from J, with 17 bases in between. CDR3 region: CASRLRVGGEPQHF. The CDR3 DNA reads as TGTGCCAGCAGGCTAAGGGTGGGAGGTGAGCCCCAGCATTTT.

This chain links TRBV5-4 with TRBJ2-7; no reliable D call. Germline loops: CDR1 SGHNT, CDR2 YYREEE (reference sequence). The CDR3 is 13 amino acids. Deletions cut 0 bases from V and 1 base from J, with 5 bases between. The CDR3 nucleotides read TGTGCCAGCAGCTTGGACGGATCCTACGAGCAGTACTTC. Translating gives CASSLDGSYEQYF. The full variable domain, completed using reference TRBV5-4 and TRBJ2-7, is ETGVTQSPTHLIKTRGQQVTLRCSSQSGHNTVSWYQQALGQGPQFIFQYYREEENGRGNFPPRFSGLQFPNYSSELNVNALELDDSALYLCASSLDGSYEQYFGPGTRLTVT.

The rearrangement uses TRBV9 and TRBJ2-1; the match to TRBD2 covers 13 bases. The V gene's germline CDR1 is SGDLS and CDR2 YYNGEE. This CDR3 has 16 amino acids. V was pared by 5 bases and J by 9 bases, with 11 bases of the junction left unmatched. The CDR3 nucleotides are TGTGCCAGCAGTCTAGGACTAGCGGGAGAAGGTAGTGAGCAGTTCTTC. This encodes CASSLGLAGEGSEQFF.

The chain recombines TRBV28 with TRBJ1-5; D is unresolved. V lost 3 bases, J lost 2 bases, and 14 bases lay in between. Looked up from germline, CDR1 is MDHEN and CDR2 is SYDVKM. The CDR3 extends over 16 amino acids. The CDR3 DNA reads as TGTGCCAGCAGTTTGGCGCTGGGAATGGGCAATCAGCCCCAGCATTTT. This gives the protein CASSLALGMGNQPQHF.

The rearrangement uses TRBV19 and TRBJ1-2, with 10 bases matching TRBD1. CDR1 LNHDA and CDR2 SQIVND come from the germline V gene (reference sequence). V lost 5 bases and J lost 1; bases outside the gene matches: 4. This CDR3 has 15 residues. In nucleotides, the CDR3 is TGTGCCAGTAGTTCCCGGGACAGGGGTAACTATGGCTACACCTTC. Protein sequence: CASSSRDRGNYGYTF. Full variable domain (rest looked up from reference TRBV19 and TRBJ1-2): DGGITQSPKYLFRKEGQNVTLSCEQNLNHDAMYWYRQDPGQGLRLIYYSQIVNDFQKGDIAEGYSVSREKKESFPLTVTSAQKNPTAFYLCASSSRDRGNYGYTFGSGTRLTVV.

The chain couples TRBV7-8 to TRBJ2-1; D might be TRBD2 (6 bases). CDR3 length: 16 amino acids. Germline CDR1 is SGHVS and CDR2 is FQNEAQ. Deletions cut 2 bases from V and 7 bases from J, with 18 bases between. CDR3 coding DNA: TGTGCCAGCAGCTTATGGTTGACTAGTGGTGGGAATGAGCAGTTCTTC. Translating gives CASSLWLTSGGNEQFF.

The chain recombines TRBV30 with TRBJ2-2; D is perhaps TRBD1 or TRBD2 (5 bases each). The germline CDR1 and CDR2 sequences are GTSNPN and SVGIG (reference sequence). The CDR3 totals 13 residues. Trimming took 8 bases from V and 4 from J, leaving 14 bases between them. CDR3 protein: CAGGRVGTGELFF. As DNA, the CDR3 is TGTGCCGGAGGCAGGGTTGGCACCGGGGAGCTGTTTTTT. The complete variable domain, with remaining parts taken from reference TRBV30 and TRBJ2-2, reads SQTIHQWPATLVQPVGSPLSLECTVEGTSNPNLYWYRQAAGRGLQLLFYSVGIGQISSEVPQNLSASRPQDRQFILSSKKLLLSDSGFYLCAGGRVGTGELFFGEGSRLTVL.

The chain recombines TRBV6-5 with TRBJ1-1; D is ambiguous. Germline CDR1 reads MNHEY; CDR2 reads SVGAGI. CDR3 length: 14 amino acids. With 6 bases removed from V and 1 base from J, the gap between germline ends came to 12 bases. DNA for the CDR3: TGTGCCAGCAGCGATTTTAGTGGGAACACTGAAGCTTTCTTT. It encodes CASSDFSGNTEAFF.

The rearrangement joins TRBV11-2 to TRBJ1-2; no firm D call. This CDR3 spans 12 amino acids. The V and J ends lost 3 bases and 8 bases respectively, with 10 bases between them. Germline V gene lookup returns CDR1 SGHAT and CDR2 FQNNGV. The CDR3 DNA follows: TGTGCCAGCAGCTTCGCCAGAGAGGGCTACACCTTC. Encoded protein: CASSFAREGYTF. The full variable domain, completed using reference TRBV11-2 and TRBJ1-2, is EAGVAQSPRYKIIEKRQSVAFWCNPISGHATLYWYQQILGQGPKLLIQFQNNGVVDDSQLPKDRFSAERLKGVDSTLKIQPAKLEDSAVYLCASSFAREGYTFGSGTRLTVV.

The CDR3: CATGTSGGTITGELFF. The DNA for the CDR3 is TGCGCCACCGGGACTAGCGGGGGGACCATCACCGGGGAGCTGTTTTTT. V is TRBV5-1 and J is TRBJ2-2, with 15 bases aligning to TRBD2. CDR1 is SGHRS and CDR2 is YFSETQ in the germline V gene. The CDR3 totals 16 residues. V was pared by 9 bases and J by 4 bases, with 7 bases of the junction left unmatched.

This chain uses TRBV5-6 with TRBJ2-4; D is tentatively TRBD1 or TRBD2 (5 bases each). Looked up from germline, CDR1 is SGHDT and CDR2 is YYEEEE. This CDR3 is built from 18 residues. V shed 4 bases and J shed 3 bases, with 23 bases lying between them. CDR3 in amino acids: CASSPGDGVTRGKNIQYF. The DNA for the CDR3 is TGTGCCAGCAGCCCCGGGGACGGTGTTACGCGTGGCAAAAACATTCAGTACTTC.

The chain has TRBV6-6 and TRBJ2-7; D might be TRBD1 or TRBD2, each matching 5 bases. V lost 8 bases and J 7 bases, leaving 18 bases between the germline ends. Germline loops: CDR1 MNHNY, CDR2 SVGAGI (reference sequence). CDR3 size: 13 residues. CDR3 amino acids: CASLGTVVREQYF. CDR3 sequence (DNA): TGTGCCAGCCTTGGGACCGTGGTAAGGGAGCAGTACTTC.